Listed here are 20 T cell receptor beta chains from one sample, sequenced in a study of Graves' ophthalmopathy and Graves' hyperthyroidism. Amplifying from RNA transcripts, the study obtained TCR beta CDR3 regions. First-round RT-PCR used HTBI primers; second-round multiplex PCR followed. TCRdb reprocessed the multiplex PCR reads with MiXCR, giving one entry per CDR3 protein. The sample lists about 700,000 distinct CDR3 sequences, roughly 41% occurring once. Sequenced sample: peripheral blood. These receptors were obtained from an adult man with Graves' ophthalmopathy.

Concerning this clonotype itself: Given a much more abundant clone one base away, this may be a read error. The V call is TRBV24-1, the J call TRBJ1-5, with 8 positions matching TRBD1. The CDR3 totals 14 residues. Looked up from germline, CDR1 is KGHDR and CDR2 is SFDVKD. After removal of 7 bases from V and 8 bases from J, the junction contained 9 bases not matched to a gene. CDR3 nucleotides: TGTGCCACCAGCGACACCGGGACAGGAAAGCCCCAGCATTTT. Protein: CATSDTGTGKPQHF.

The chain couples TRBV10-3 to TRBJ2-5; 7 bases fit TRBD2. The CDR3 consists of 17 residues. J was trimmed by 3 bases and V by 5 bases; bases with no gene match: 15. Looked up from germline, CDR1 is ENHRY and CDR2 is SYGVKD. The DNA for the CDR3 is TGTGCCATCAGTACAGGTCCGGGGAGGGAGGGTAAAGAGACCCAGTACTTC. It encodes CAISTGPGREGKETQYF.

This clonotype appeared many times. The V and J genes are TRBV6-5 and TRBJ1-2; D is possibly TRBD1 (5 bases). The CDR3 loop spans 13 amino acids. Trimming stripped 0 bases from V and 8 bases from J, with 10 bases between. Per germline, CDR1 MNHEY and CDR2 SVGAGI. CDR3 loop: CASSYSSGTGYTF. CDR3 nucleotide sequence: TGTGCCAGCAGTTACTCATCGGGGACCGGCTACACCTTC.

Points on this clonotype: A much bigger clone sits one base away, suggesting this may be a read error. The chain links TRBV10-3 to TRBJ2-2; the D is unclear. Germline loops: CDR1 ENHRY, CDR2 SYGVKD. This CDR3 is 15 amino acids long. CDR3 in amino acids: CVVKGPAANTGELFF. CDR3 nucleotide sequence: TGTGTCGTAAAAGGTCCGGCAGCGAACACCGGGGAGCTGTTTTTT.

The genes are TRBV29-1 and TRBJ1-1; the D gene is possibly TRBD1 (5 bases). The CDR3 is 15 amino acids. V dropped 7 bases and J dropped 0 bases, with 18 bases sitting between them. The V gene's germline CDR1 is SQVTM and CDR2 ANQGSEA. For the CDR3, the DNA is TGCAGCGGGGGACTAGCGGGACTCATGAACACTGAAGCTTTCTTT. Translated: CSGGLAGLMNTEAFF.

This sequence joins TRBV29-1 and TRBJ1-4; tentatively, D is TRBD1 (5 bases). From germline, CDR1 is SQVTM and CDR2 ANQGSEA. CDR3 length: 14 amino acids. Trimming left V 2 bases short and J 8 bases short, with 15 bases between. CDR3 residues: CSVELRDAGEKLFF. DNA for the CDR3: TGCAGCGTTGAACTCCGGGACGCGGGGGAAAAACTGTTTTTT.

This chain joins TRBV15 and TRBJ1-3; D perhaps matches TRBD1 (5 bases). Trimming removed 0 bases from V and 4 bases from J, with 13 bases in between. Germline V gives CDR1 LNHNV, CDR2 YYDKDF (reference sequence). The CDR3 sequence is 16 residues long. The CDR3 bases are TGTGCCACCAGCAGAGATAGGGGATTCGCCGGAAACACCATATATTTT. Amino acids: CATSRDRGFAGNTIYF.

Worth noting for this clonotype: One base away lies a much larger clone, so this may be a sequencing read error. The V call is TRBV11-2, the J call TRBJ2-2; D uncertain. CDR1 is SGHAT, CDR2 FQNNGV, per germline. V gave up 0 bases and J gave up 4 bases, with 3 bases separating them. The CDR3 has 13 residues. The DNA for the CDR3 is TGTGCCAGCAGCTTAGAATGCACCGGGGAGCTGTTTTTT. Its protein product is CASSLECTGELFF.

There are many counts of this clonotype. The chain couples TRBV11-2 to TRBJ1-6; 12 nucleotides match TRBD1. The V gene's germline CDR1 is SGHAT and CDR2 FQNNGV. V lost 1 base, J lost 9 bases, and 4 bases stayed unmatched. This CDR3 has 16 amino acids. CDR3: CASSLVGTGGGSPLHF. The CDR3 DNA reads as TGTGCCAGCAGCTTAGTTGGGACAGGGGGCGGTTCACCCCTCCACTTT.

This clonotype was detected only a few times. The genes are TRBV13 and TRBJ2-2; D might be TRBD1 or TRBD2, each matching 5 bases. Germline V gene lookup returns CDR1 PRHDT and CDR2 FYEKMQ (reference sequence). The CDR3 contains 13 residues. With 7 bases removed from V and 6 bases from J, the gap between germline ends came to 12 bases. The chain's CDR3 is CASIAGSSGELFF. CDR3 nucleotide sequence: TGTGCCAGCATCGCAGGGAGCTCCGGGGAGCTGTTTTTT.

The rearrangement joins TRBV11-1 to TRBJ1-1, with 8 bases lining up with TRBD1. CDR1 is SGHAT, CDR2 FQDESV, per germline (reference sequence). V shed 5 bases and J 1 base; nucleotides not matched to a gene: 9. The CDR3 totals 16 residues. The CDR3: CASSTLKTGANTEAFF. The DNA for the CDR3 is TGTGCCAGCAGCACCCTCAAGACAGGGGCGAACACTGAAGCTTTCTTT.

In its sample, this clonotype was seen many times. The rearrangement links TRBV12-3 or TRBV12-4 to TRBJ1-1; D not resolved. There are 15 residues in the CDR3. V was cut by 2 bases and J by 4 bases, with 14 bases left in between. CDR3 DNA sequence: TGTGCCAGCAGTTTACGAGGCAACCTGGGCACTGAAGCTTTCTTT. Protein sequence: CASSLRGNLGTEAFF.

This clonotype was picked up a small number of times. CDR3 region: CASSLEGVETQYF. In DNA, the CDR3 is TGTGCCAGCAGTTTAGAGGGCGTGGAGACCCAGTACTTC. The chain joins TRBV25-1 to TRBJ2-5, with D possibly being TRBD2 (5 bases). The CDR3 has 13 amino acids. CDR1 MGHDK and CDR2 SYGVNS come from the germline V gene. The germline V and J ends were trimmed by 5 bases and 5 bases, with 12 bases remaining between them. Full variable domain (missing parts from reference TRBV25-1 and TRBJ2-5): EADIYQTPRYLVIGTGKKITLECSQTMGHDKMYWYQQDPGMELHLIHYSYGVNSTEKGDLSSESTVSRIRTEHFPLTLESARPSHTSQYLCASSLEGVETQYFGPGTRLLVL.

Concerning this clonotype itself: Germline and junction disagree at one end, which may indicate a read error. The J gene is TRBJ2-5, the V gene TRBV10-2; 11 bases match TRBD2. The CDR3 has 16 residues. Germline CDR1 and CDR2: WSHSY and SAAADI. CDR3 in DNA: TGTGCCAGCGGAATTGGGACTAGCGGAGGGGGGGAGACCCAGTACTTC. Protein product: CASGIGTSGGGETQYF.

This clonotype was recorded many times. The V gene is TRBV29-1, the J gene TRBJ1-1; the D is unclear. This CDR3 region has 13 residues. Germline loops: CDR1 SQVTM, CDR2 ANQGSEA. The V and J ends lost 8 bases and 3 bases respectively, with 16 bases between them. The CDR3 DNA follows: TGCAGCTTCCAGGAGGGAAGGGACACTGAAGCTTTCTTT. Its protein is CSFQEGRDTEAFF.

This chain connects TRBV15 to TRBJ2-5, with D perhaps being TRBD1 or TRBD2 (5 bases each). This CDR3 has 14 residues. Germline V CDR1 and CDR2: LNHNV, YYDKDF (reference sequence). V was shortened by 1 base and J by 9 bases, with 15 bases between the two germline ends. As DNA, the CDR3 is TGTGCCACCAGCAGAGGGGACCTCAATCAGCCCCAGTACTTC. Translation: CATSRGDLNQPQYF.

This clonotype was detected only once. V gene TRBV25-1 combines with J gene TRBJ1-2, with D tentatively TRBD1 (6 bases). Trimming removed 8 bases from V and 7 bases from J, with 26 bases in between. CDR1 MGHDK and CDR2 SYGVNS come from the germline V gene. CDR3 length: 16 amino acids. Written as DNA, the CDR3 is TGTGCCAGCTCACCGACAGGTTCACCCCGGGGCGGTGGCTACACCTTC. Translated: CASSPTGSPRGGGYTF.

The J gene is TRBJ1-1, the V gene TRBV29-1, with 7 bases identical to TRBD1. V dropped 8 bases and J dropped 4; count of bases not matched to a gene: 7. This CDR3 has 12 amino acids. Germline V gives CDR1 SQVTM, CDR2 ANQGSEA. The CDR3 loop reads CSITGVSTEAFF. Here the CDR3 DNA reads TGCAGCATTACAGGGGTGAGCACTGAAGCTTTCTTT.

This clonotype turned up a few times. The chain links TRBV24-1 to TRBJ2-1; D is perhaps TRBD2 (5 bases). The CDR3 runs 17 residues. The germline V gene encodes CDR1 KGHDR and CDR2 SFDVKD. Trimming shortened V by 0 bases and J by 0 bases, and 11 bases separated the two germline ends. The CDR3 bases are TGTGCCACCAGTGATTTGGGGGTTGGGAGCTCCTACAATGAGCAGTTCTTC. Protein: CATSDLGVGSSYNEQFF.

This clonotype was seen a few times. V usage is TRBV7-9 and J usage is TRBJ2-5; D is undetermined. The V gene's germline CDR1 is SEHNR and CDR2 FQNEAQ (reference sequence). V lost 4 bases and J lost 1, with 13 bases in between. The CDR3 sequence is 15 residues long. The CDR3 here is CASSWGGASQETQYF. In DNA, the CDR3 is TGTGCCAGCAGCTGGGGTGGAGCTAGCCAAGAGACCCAGTACTTC.